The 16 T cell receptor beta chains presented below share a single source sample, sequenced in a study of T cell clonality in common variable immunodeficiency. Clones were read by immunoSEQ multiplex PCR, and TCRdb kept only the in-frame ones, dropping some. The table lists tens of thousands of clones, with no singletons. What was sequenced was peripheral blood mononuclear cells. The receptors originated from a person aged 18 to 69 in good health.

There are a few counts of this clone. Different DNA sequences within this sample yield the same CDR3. The CDR3 loop is CASRTGGSGNTIYF. The CDR3 bases that were read are TGTGCCAGCAGAACGGGGGGATCTGGAAACACC. The chain uses TRBV6-2 or TRBV6-3 and TRBJ1-3; tentatively, D is TRBD1 (5 bases). The CDR3 goes on 3 residues after the read ends, and that part is filled in from the germline J gene. Germline CDR1 is MNHEY and CDR2 is SVGEGT. V was shortened by 6 bases and J by 1 base, with 10 bases between the two germline ends. The CDR3 contains 14 residues.

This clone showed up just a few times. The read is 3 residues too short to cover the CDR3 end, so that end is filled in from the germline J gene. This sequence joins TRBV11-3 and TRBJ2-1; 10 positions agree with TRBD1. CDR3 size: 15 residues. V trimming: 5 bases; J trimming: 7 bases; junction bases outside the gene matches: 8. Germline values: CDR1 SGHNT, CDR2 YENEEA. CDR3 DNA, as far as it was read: TGTGCCAGCAGCCCGACAGGGGGCGCCCCGAATGAG. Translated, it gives CASSPTGGAPNE. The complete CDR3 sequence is CASSPTGGAPNEQFF.

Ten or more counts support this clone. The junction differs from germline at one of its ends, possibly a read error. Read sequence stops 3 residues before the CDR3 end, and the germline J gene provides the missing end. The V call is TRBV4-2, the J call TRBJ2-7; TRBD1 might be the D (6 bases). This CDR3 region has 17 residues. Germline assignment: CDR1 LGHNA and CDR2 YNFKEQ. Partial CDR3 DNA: TGCGCCAGCAGCCAAGATCGACGAGGGCAGGGGTCCTACGAG. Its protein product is CASSQDRRGQGSYE. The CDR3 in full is CASSQDRRGQGSYEQYF.

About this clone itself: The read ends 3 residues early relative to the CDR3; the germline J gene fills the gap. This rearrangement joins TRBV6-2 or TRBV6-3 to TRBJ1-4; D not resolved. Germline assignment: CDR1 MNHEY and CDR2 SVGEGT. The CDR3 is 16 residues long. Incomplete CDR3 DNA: TGTGCCAGCAGTTCCGGACTGTCGACCTATAATTCACCA. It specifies CASSSGLSTYNSP. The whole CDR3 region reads CASSSGLSTYNSPLFF.

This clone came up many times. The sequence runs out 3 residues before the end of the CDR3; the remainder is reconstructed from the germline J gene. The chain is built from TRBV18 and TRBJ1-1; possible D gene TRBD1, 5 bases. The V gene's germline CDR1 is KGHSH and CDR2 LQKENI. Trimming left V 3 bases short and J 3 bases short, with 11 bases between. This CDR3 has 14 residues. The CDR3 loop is CASSPKGVDTEAFF. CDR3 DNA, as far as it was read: TGTGCCAGCTCACCGAAAGGGGTGGACACTGAA.

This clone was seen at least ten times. The CDR3 DNA, read in part, is TGTGCCAGCAGCCAATTGACAGGTTATGGC. Protein: CASSQLTGYG. The whole CDR3 reads CASSQLTGYGYTF. The chain employs TRBV14 and TRBJ1-2; D might be TRBD1 (6 bases). From the germline J gene comes the end of the CDR3, since the read stops 3 residues before it. With 2 bases removed from V and 5 bases from J, the gap between germline ends came to 9 bases. The CDR3 extends over 13 amino acids. Germline V lookup: CDR1 SGHDN, CDR2 FVKESK.

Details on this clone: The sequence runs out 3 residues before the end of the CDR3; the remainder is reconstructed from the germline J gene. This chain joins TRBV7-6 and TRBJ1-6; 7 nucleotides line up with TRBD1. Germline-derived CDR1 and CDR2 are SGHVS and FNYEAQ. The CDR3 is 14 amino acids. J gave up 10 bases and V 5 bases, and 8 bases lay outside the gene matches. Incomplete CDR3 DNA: TGTGCCAGCAGCCCCGGGACAGAAAGATCACCC. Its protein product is CASSPGTERSP. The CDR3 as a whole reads CASSPGTERSPLHF.

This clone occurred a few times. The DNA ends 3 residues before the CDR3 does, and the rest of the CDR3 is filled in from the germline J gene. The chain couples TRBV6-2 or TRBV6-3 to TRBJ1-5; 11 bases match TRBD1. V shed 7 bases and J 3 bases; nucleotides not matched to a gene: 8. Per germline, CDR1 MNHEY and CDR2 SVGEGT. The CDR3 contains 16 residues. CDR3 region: CASNVDRGRDNQPQHF. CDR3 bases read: TGTGCCAGCAACGTGGACAGGGGGCGAGACAATCAGCCC.

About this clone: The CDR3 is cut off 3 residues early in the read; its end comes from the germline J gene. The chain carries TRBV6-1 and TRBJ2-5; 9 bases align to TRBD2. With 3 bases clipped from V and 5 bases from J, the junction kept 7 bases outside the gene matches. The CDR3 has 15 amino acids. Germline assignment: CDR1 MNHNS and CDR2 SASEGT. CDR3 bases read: TGTGCCAGCAGTGAGCCCTTAGCGGGGGCGGAGACC. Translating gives CASSEPLAGAET. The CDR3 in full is CASSEPLAGAETQYF.

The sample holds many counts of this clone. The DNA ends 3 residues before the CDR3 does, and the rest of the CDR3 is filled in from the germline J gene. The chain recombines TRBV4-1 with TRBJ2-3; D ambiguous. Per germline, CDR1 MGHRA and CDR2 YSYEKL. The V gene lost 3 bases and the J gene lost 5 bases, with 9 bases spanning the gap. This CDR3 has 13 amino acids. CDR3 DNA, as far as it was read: TGCGCCAGCAGCCAGGGCTCAGTAGATACG. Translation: CASSQGSVDT. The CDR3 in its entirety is CASSQGSVDTQYF.

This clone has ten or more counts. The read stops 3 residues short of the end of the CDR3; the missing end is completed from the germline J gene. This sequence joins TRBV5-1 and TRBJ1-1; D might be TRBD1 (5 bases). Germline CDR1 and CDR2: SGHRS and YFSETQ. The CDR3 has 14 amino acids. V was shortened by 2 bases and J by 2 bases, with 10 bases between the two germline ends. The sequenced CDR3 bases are TGCGCCAGCAGCTTCCTGGGGCAAAACACTGAA. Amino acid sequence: CASSFLGQNTE. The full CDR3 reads CASSFLGQNTEAFF.

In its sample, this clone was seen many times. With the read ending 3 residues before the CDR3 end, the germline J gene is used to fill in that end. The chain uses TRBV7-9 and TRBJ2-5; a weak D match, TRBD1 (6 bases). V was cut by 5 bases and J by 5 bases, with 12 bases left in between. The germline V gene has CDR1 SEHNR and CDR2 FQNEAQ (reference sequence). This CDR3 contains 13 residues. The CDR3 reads CASSAYREETQYF. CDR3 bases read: TGTGCCAGCAGCGCATACAGGGAGGAGACC. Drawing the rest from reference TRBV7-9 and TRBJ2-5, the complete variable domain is DTGVSQNPRHKITKRGQNVTFRCDPISEHNRLYWYRQTLGQGPEFLTYFQNEAQLEKSRLLSDRFSAERPKGSFSTLEIQRTEQGDSAMYLCASSAYREETQYFGPGTRLLVL.

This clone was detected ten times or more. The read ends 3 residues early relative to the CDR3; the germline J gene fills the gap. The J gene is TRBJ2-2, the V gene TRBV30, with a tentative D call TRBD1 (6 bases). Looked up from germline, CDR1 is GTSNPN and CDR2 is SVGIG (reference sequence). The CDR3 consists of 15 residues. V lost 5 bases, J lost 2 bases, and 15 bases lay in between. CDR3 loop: CAWFRTGINTGELFF. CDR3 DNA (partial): TGTGCCTGGTTCCGAACAGGGATTAACACCGGGGAG.

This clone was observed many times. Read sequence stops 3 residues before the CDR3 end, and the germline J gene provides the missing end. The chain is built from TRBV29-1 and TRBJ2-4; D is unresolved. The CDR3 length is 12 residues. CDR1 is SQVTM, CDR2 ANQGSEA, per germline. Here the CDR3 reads CSIQAAKNIQYF. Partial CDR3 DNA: TGCTCCATCCAGGCAGCCAAAAACATT.

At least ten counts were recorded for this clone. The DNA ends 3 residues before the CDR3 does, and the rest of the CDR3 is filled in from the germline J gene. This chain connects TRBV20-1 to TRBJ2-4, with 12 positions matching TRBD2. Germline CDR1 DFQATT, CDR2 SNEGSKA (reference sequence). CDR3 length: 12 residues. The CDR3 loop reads CSALRTSGVQYF. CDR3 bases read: TGCAGTGCACTAAGGACTAGCGGGGTT.

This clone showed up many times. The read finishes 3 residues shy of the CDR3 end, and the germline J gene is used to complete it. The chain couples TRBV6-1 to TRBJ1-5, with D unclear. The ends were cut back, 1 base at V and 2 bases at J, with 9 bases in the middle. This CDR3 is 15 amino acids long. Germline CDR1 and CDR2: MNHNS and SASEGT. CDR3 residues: CASSEEGVGNQPQHF. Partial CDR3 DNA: TGTGCCAGCAGTGAAGAAGGTGTCGGCAATCAGCCC.